The clone carrying this T cell receptor (beta chain) showed up just a few times. What it recognizes is unknown. The PCR was carried out with 60 Vbeta primers and 13 Jbeta primers. Clones were sequenced by immunoSEQ multiplex PCR, and TCRdb holds only the in-frame ones, with some missing. The sample consists of approximately 150,000 clones, 80% of them appearing once. CDR3 length equals 16 residues. The germline V and J ends were trimmed by 2 bases and 0 bases, with 11 bases remaining between them. Germline V gene data show CDR1 as SGHTA and CDR2 as FQGNSA. The data were obtained in a study of cytomegalovirus exposure and HLA in healthy donors. Study findings and constraints: It was reportedly the case that the classifier diagnosed cytomegalovirus status with high specificity and sensitivity.

The clonotype originates from a man aged 25 to 40 in good health and CMV-seronegative. The chain carries TRBV7-2 and TRBJ1-5; the D gene is possibly TRBD1 (6 bases). Sequenced sample: PBMCs. CDR3 protein: CASSLTGGFSNQPQHF. The CDR3, as DNA: TGTGCCAGCAGCTTAACGGGGGGCTTTAGCAATCAGCCCCAGCATTTT.